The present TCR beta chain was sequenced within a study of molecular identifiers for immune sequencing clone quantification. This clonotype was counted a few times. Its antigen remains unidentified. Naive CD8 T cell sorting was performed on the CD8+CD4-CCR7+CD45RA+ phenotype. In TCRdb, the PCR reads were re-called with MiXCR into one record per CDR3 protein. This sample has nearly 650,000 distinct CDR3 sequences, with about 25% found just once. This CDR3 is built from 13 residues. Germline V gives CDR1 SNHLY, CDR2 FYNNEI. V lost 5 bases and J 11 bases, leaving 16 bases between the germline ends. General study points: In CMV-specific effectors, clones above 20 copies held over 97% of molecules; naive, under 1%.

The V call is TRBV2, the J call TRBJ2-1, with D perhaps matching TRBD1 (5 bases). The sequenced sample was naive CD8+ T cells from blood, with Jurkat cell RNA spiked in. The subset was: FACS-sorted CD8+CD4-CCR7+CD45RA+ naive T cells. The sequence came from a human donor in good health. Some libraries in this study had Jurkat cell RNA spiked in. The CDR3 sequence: CASSSTDRIKQFF. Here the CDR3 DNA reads TGTGCCAGCAGTTCGACTGACAGAATTAAGCAGTTCTTC.